Below are 29 T cell receptor beta chains sequenced from a single sample in a study of T cell changes during pregnancy in multiple sclerosis. TCRdb's table, derived via immunoSEQ multiplex PCR, lists solely in-frame clones and lacks some. The profile shows some 70,000 clones, just under 95% of them singletons. This sample comprised peripheral blood, obtained after pregnancy. These receptor sequences come from a female donor in good health, enrolled as a control in a pregnancy study.

The CDR3 DNA is TGTGCCACCAGCAGGAGTGCACAGGGGAGCGAGCAGTACTTC. As protein: CATSRSAQGSEQYF. The V call is TRBV15, the J call TRBJ2-7; 7 nucleotides agree with TRBD1. Germline V gene data show CDR1 as LNHNV and CDR2 as YYDKDF (reference sequence). The V gene end was trimmed by 3 bases and the J gene end by 6 bases; junction bases not matched to a gene: 8. The CDR3 runs 14 residues.

The chain carries TRBV6-1 and TRBJ1-2, with unresolved D. This CDR3 has 14 residues. The germline V and J ends were trimmed by 2 bases and 5 bases, with 12 bases remaining between them. From germline, CDR1 is MNHNS and CDR2 SASEGT. In DNA, the CDR3 is TGTGCCAGCAGTGAAAATCCTCGGAGGTATGGCTACACCTTC. Amino acids: CASSENPRRYGYTF.

The V call is TRBV5-1, the J call TRBJ1-1, with 8 bases that match TRBD1. Germline V gene data show CDR1 as SGHRS and CDR2 as YFSETQ. The trim removed 6 bases at V and 3 bases at J, leaving 4 bases unmatched. This CDR3 comprises 13 residues. This CDR3 is CASNTGGDTEAFF. CDR3 nucleotide sequence: TGCGCCAGCAATACAGGGGGGGACACTGAAGCTTTCTTT.

The chain employs TRBV27 and TRBJ2-2; D is unresolved. V shed 2 bases and J shed 4 bases, with 8 bases lying between them. This CDR3 is 14 amino acids long. Per the germline V gene, CDR1 is MNHEY and CDR2 is SMNVEV (reference sequence). The CDR3 region is CASSLGQTTGELFF. CDR3 DNA sequence: TGTGCCAGCAGTTTAGGGCAGACCACCGGGGAGCTGTTTTTT.

V and J are TRBV6-1 and TRBJ1-2; no definite D call. The CDR3 runs 15 residues. Germline V gives CDR1 MNHNS, CDR2 SASEGT. V was shortened by 5 bases and J by 6 bases, with 19 bases between the two germline ends. DNA for the CDR3: TGTGCCAGCAGTCCGCGGAGAGCGGCCCCTGATGGCTACACCTTC. Residues: CASSPRRAAPDGYTF.

The chain combines TRBV29-1 with TRBJ2-7, with D maybe TRBD2 (5 bases). Germline lookup yields CDR1 SQVTM and CDR2 ANQGSEA. Trimming removed 5 bases at V and 3 bases at J, with 11 bases between. The CDR3 totals 12 residues. CDR3 nucleotides: TGCAGCGTTAACGGAGGAAACTACGAGCAGTACTTC. Protein product: CSVNGGNYEQYF.

V gene TRBV27 combines with J gene TRBJ2-3; 10 bases agree with TRBD2. The CDR3 spans 17 residues. CDR1 is MNHEY, CDR2 SMNVEV, per germline (reference sequence). Trimming at V came to 5 bases and at J to 3 bases, leaving 11 bases not matched to a gene. In DNA form, the CDR3 reads TGTGCCAGCAGTGGGAGAGGCGGGACTAGCGCTACAGATACGCAGTATTTT. This gives the protein CASSGRGGTSATDTQYF.

This chain uses TRBV2 with TRBJ2-5, with 12 bases fitting TRBD2. CDR1 is SNHLY, CDR2 FYNNEI, per germline. V was pared by 6 bases and J by 1 base, with 3 bases of the junction left unmatched. The CDR3 runs to 15 residues. The CDR3 region has the DNA TGTGCCAGCAGAAGACTAGCGGGGGCCCAAGAGACCCAGTACTTC. It translates to CASRRLAGAQETQYF.

J is TRBJ2-6 and V is TRBV11-2, with a weak D call TRBD1 (6 bases). Trimming shortened V by 6 bases and J by 0 bases, and 15 bases separated the two germline ends. This CDR3 is 17 amino acids long. CDR1 and CDR2 from the germline V gene are SGHAT and FQNNGV. This chain's CDR3 is CASSKDSSFSGANVLTF. CDR3 DNA: TGTGCCAGCAGTAAGGACAGTAGTTTCTCTGGGGCCAACGTCCTGACTTTC.

The rearrangement uses TRBV19 and TRBJ1-1; 7 bases map to TRBD1. This CDR3 has 14 amino acids. CDR1 and CDR2 from the germline V gene are LNHDA and SQIVND (reference sequence). V shed 6 bases and J 3 bases; nucleotides not matched to a gene: 7. CDR3 bases: TGTGCCAGTAGAGACAGGGAAGGGGACACTGAAGCTTTCTTT. Translating gives CASRDREGDTEAFF.

This chain links TRBV7-3 with TRBJ2-2; 15 bases are a match to TRBD2. The V and J ends lost 5 bases and 6 bases, in that order; junction bases with no gene match: 4. CDR1 SGHTA and CDR2 FQGTGA come from the germline V gene. The CDR3 is made up of 16 amino acids. The CDR3 DNA follows: TGTGCCAGCAGCCGGGGACTAGCGGGAGGTTCCGGGGAGCTGTTTTTT. Amino acids: CASSRGLAGGSGELFF. The whole variable domain, remainder taken from reference TRBV7-3 and TRBJ2-2, is GAGVSQTPSNKVTEKGKYVELRCDPISGHTALYWYRQSLGQGPEFLIYFQGTGAADDSGLPNDRFFAVRPEGSVSTLKIQRTERGDSAVYLCASSRGLAGGSGELFFGEGSRLTVL.

This clone was picked up one time. The chain combines TRBV30 with TRBJ2-3, with D possibly matching TRBD2 (6 bases). The CDR3 is made up of 14 amino acids. V was clipped by 1 base and J by 3 bases, with 11 bases between them. Germline V gene data show CDR1 as GTSNPN and CDR2 as SVGIG (reference sequence). CDR3 protein: CAWSERAGTDTQYF. CDR3 sequence (DNA): TGTGCCTGGAGTGAGCGGGCGGGTACAGATACGCAGTATTTT. Complete variable domain (other parts from reference TRBV30 and TRBJ2-3): SQTIHQWPATLVQPVGSPLSLECTVEGTSNPNLYWYRQAAGRGLQLLFYSVGIGQISSEVPQNLSASRPQDRQFILSSKKLLLSDSGFYLCAWSERAGTDTQYFGPGTRLTVL.

V is TRBV5-1 and J is TRBJ1-6, with 8 bases aligning to TRBD1. The V and J ends lost 3 bases and 10 bases, in that order; junction bases with no gene match: 6. The CDR3 length is 14 residues. Germline lookup yields CDR1 SGHRS and CDR2 YFSETQ. CDR3 loop: CASSSTGGSSPLHF. CDR3 coding DNA: TGCGCCAGCAGCTCTACAGGGGGAAGCTCACCCCTCCACTTT.

This CDR3 is CASNTRDRGNTEAFF. In nucleotides, the CDR3 is TGTGCCAGCAATACAAGGGACAGGGGGAACACTGAAGCTTTCTTT. The V gene is TRBV6-1, the J gene TRBJ1-1, with TRBD1 matching 10 bases. V shed 7 bases and J 1 base; nucleotides not matched to a gene: 6. CDR3 size: 15 residues. The V gene's germline CDR1 is MNHNS and CDR2 SASEGT.

The genes are TRBV19 and TRBJ2-1; 10 nucleotides line up with TRBD1. Germline V gene sequence: CDR1 LNHDA, CDR2 SQIVND (reference sequence). This CDR3 spans 17 amino acids. V trimming: 3 bases; J trimming: 9 bases; junction bases outside the gene matches: 14. DNA of the CDR3: TGTGCCAGTAGTATGGTGGGACAGGGGTTTCCCTATGGTGAGCAGTTCTTC. Its translation: CASSMVGQGFPYGEQFF.

This chain joins TRBV21-1 and TRBJ2-1; the table's TRBD2 call for D was not verified on the DNA. TRBV21-1 is a pseudogene locus. There are 15 residues in the CDR3. The CDR3 nucleotides read TGTGCCAGCACCCTAGGAGTAGCGGGAGAAAGTGAGCAGTTCTTC. It specifies CASTLGVAGESEQFF.

This chain connects TRBV29-1 to TRBJ2-3, with no clear D. The V gene lost 3 bases and the J gene lost 11 bases, with 15 bases spanning the gap. This CDR3 has 12 residues. Germline V lookup: CDR1 SQVTM, CDR2 ANQGSEA. CDR3 sequence (DNA): TGCAGCGTTGAGCACACCCAGAAAAGGCAGTATTTT. Its protein product is CSVEHTQKRQYF.

V is TRBV30 and J is TRBJ2-2; 11 nucleotides agree with TRBD2. With 5 bases clipped from V and 1 base from J, the junction kept 6 bases outside the gene matches. CDR1 and CDR2 from the germline V gene are GTSNPN and SVGIG (reference sequence). CDR3 size: 16 residues. This chain's CDR3 is CAWSSGLAGNTGELFF. Written as DNA, the CDR3 is TGTGCCTGGTCTAGCGGACTAGCGGGGAACACCGGGGAGCTGTTTTTT.

This clone was observed once. The chain joins TRBV4-1 to TRBJ1-1, with D possibly TRBD1 on 5 matching bases. Trimming took 2 bases from V and 4 from J, leaving 17 bases between them. The CDR3 totals 16 residues. CDR1 is MGHRA, CDR2 YSYEKL, per germline. The CDR3 loop reads CASSQFPRGVGTEAFF. The CDR3, as DNA: TGCGCCAGCAGCCAATTCCCTAGGGGCGTTGGCACTGAAGCTTTCTTT.

A single count supports this clone. This chain links TRBV30 with TRBJ1-6; D ambiguous. Trimming shortened V by 5 bases and J by 11 bases, and 16 bases separated the two germline ends. Germline V CDR1 and CDR2: GTSNPN, SVGIG (reference sequence). CDR3 length equals 13 residues. The CDR3 here is CAWADGANPPLHF. CDR3 in DNA: TGTGCCTGGGCCGACGGAGCGAACCCACCCCTCCACTTT.

The chain links TRBV21-1 to TRBJ2-7; TRBD1 is the table's D call, not checked against the DNA. TRBV21-1 is termed a pseudogene. The CDR3 contains 15 residues. Here the CDR3 DNA reads TGTGCCATCCGTAGCCGCAGGGACAGCTCCTACGAGCAGTACTTC. This gives the protein CAIRSRRDSSYEQYF.

The V and J genes are TRBV7-2 and TRBJ2-3, with 10 bases identical to TRBD2. This CDR3 contains 15 residues. From germline, CDR1 is SGHTA and CDR2 FQGNSA. Trimming removed 5 bases from V and 5 bases from J; junction bases left unmatched: 7. In DNA, the CDR3 is TGTGCCAGCAGCCGGACGAAGCGGGGGGGAGATACGCAGTATTTT. Translation gives CASSRTKRGGDTQYF. The variable domain in full, with the rest retrieved from reference TRBV7-2 and TRBJ2-3, is GAGVSQSPSNKVTEKGKDVELRCDPISGHTALYWYRQSLGQGLEFLIYFQGNSAPDKSGLPSDRFSAERTGGSVSTLTIQRTQQEDSAVYLCASSRTKRGGDTQYFGPGTRLTVL.

V is TRBV27 and J is TRBJ2-5; 9 nucleotides line up with TRBD1. V lost 4 bases, J lost 6 bases, and 9 bases stayed unmatched. CDR1 and CDR2 (germline): MNHEY, SMNVEV (reference sequence). The CDR3 runs 15 residues. The CDR3 nucleotides are TGTGCCAGCAGTTACGCCCGGGACAGGGTACAGACCCAGTACTTC. Protein: CASSYARDRVQTQYF.

This sequence joins TRBV28 and TRBJ1-1; D not certain. Germline V gene sequence: CDR1 MDHEN, CDR2 SYDVKM. Trimming removed 7 bases from V and 1 base from J, with 13 bases in between. This CDR3 region has 14 residues. The CDR3 sequence: CASTDFTTNTEAFF. CDR3 bases: TGTGCCAGCACCGATTTCACAACGAACACTGAAGCTTTCTTT.

The rearrangement uses TRBV7-9 and TRBJ1-2; D remains unclear. Trimming shortened V by 5 bases and J by 4 bases, and 5 bases separated the two germline ends. The CDR3 spans 11 residues. CDR1 SEHNR and CDR2 FQNEAQ come from the germline V gene (reference sequence). The CDR3: CASSTGYGYTF. CDR3 coding DNA: TGTGCCAGCAGCACCGGCTATGGCTACACCTTC.

The V and J genes are TRBV18 and TRBJ2-7; D is uncertain. The germline CDR1 and CDR2 sequences are KGHSH and LQKENI. This CDR3 is built from 14 residues. V dropped 2 bases and J dropped 2 bases, with 10 bases sitting between them. The CDR3 region has the DNA TGTGCCAGCTCACCAAGACTGGGTACCTACGAGCAGTACTTC. Translating it yields CASSPRLGTYEQYF.

This clone turned up a few times. The V and J genes are TRBV7-9 and TRBJ1-3; 7 nucleotides match TRBD1. Per germline, CDR1 SEHNR and CDR2 FQNEAQ (reference sequence). This CDR3 comprises 15 residues. The trim removed 3 bases at V and 2 bases at J, leaving 4 bases unmatched. The CDR3 DNA reads as TGTGCCAGCAGCTTGGGAAGGGGGCCTGGAAACACCATATATTTT. This encodes CASSLGRGPGNTIYF.

The chain is built from TRBV9 and TRBJ2-5, with 13 bases lining up with TRBD2. Trimming took 4 bases from V and 4 from J; bases not matched to a gene: 10. In germline, CDR1 is SGDLS, CDR2 YYNGEE. The CDR3 is 17 amino acids. CDR3 sequence (DNA): TGTGCCAGCAGCACTCTTACTAGCGGGAGGGCCCGAGAGACCCAGTACTTC. Translated, it gives CASSTLTSGRARETQYF.

This chain links TRBV28 with TRBJ2-7; TRBD1 might be the D (6 bases). The V end was cut by 5 bases, the J end by 2 bases, with 10 bases between. The CDR3 sequence is 13 residues long. The germline V gene has CDR1 MDHEN and CDR2 SYDVKM. The CDR3 DNA sequence: TGTGCCAGCAGTCGACAGGAACCCTACGAGCAGTACTTC. The encoded protein is CASSRQEPYEQYF.